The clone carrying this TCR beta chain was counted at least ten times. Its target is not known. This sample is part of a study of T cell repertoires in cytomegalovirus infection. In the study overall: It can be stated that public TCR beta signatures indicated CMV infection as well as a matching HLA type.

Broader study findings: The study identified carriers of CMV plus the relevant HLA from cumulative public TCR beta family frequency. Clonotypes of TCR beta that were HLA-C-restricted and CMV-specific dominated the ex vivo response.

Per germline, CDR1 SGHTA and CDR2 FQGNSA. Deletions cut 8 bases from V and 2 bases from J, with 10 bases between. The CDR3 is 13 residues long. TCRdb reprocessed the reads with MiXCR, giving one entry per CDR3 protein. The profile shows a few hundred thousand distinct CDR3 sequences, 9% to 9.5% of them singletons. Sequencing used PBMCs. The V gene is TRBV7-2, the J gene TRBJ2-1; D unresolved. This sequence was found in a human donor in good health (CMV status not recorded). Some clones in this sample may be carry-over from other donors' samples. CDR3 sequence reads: CASGHGTYNEQFF. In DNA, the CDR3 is TGTGCCAGCGGGCACGGAACCTACAATGAGCAGTTCTTC.